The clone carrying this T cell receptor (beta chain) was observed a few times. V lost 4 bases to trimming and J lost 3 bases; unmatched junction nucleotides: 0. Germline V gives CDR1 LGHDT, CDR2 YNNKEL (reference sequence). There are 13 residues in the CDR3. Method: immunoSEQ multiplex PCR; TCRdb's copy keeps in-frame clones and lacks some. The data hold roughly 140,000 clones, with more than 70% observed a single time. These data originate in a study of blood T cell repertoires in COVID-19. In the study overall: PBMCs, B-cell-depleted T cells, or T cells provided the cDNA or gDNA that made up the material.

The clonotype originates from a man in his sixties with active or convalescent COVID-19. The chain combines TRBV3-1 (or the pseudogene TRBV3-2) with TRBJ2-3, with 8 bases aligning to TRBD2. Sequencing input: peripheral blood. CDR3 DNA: TGTGCCAGCAGCCGACTAGCGACAGATACGCAGTATTTT. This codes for CASSRLATDTQYF.